The 15 T cell receptor beta chains presented below share a single source sample, sequenced in a study of T cell responses to AZD1222 COVID-19 vaccine. Sequenced by immunoSEQ multiplex PCR; TCRdb stores in-frame clones only, minus some. Of about 110,000 clones listed, roughly 90% were seen once; the top ten hold 6% to 7%. Specimen: peripheral blood, collected on day 0 of AZD1222 vaccination. All receptors derive from an adult in good health.

The chain has TRBV6-5 and TRBJ2-2, with 7 nucleotides matching TRBD2. V lost 6 bases and J lost 1; bases outside the gene matches: 5. Germline V CDR1 and CDR2: MNHEY, SVGAGI. The CDR3 spans 15 residues. The CDR3 region is CASRKASGNTGELFF. The CDR3, as DNA: TGTGCCAGCAGAAAGGCTAGCGGGAACACCGGGGAGCTGTTTTTT.

This clone was picked up a small number of times. The rearrangement joins TRBV25-1 to TRBJ2-2; D is perhaps TRBD2 (5 bases). The CDR3 totals 17 residues. CDR1 is MGHDK, CDR2 SYGVNS, per germline. The V and J ends lost 1 base and 4 bases respectively, with 16 bases between them. The CDR3, as DNA: TGTGCCAGCAGTGAATCGGGCTGGATGGGGAGCACCGGGGAGCTGTTTTTT. Encoded protein: CASSESGWMGSTGELFF.

The chain employs TRBV4-2 and TRBJ2-5; TRBD2 matches 10 bases. The CDR3 is made up of 16 amino acids. V shed 4 bases and J 3 bases; nucleotides not matched to a gene: 8. CDR1 and CDR2 from the germline V gene are LGHNA and YNFKEQ. The CDR3 DNA reads TGTGCCAGCAGCCGAACGTGGACTAGCGGTGAAGAGACCCAGTACTTC. It encodes CASSRTWTSGEETQYF.

The chain has TRBV6-5 and TRBJ1-2; D perhaps matches TRBD1 (6 bases). V was clipped by 6 bases and J by 8 bases, with 19 bases between them. The germline V gene has CDR1 MNHEY and CDR2 SVGAGI. The CDR3 is made up of 14 amino acids. This CDR3 is CASSFTLTGNGYTF. CDR3 sequence (DNA): TGTGCCAGCAGCTTTACCCTAACAGGGAACGGCTACACCTTC.

The V and J genes are TRBV6-2 or TRBV6-3 and TRBJ1-2; the D is unclear. The V end was cut by 0 bases, the J end by 8 bases, with 7 bases between. Germline V gene data show CDR1 as MNHEY and CDR2 as SVGEGT. The CDR3 spans 12 residues. The CDR3 is CASSYSNKGYTF. The CDR3 DNA follows: TGTGCCAGCAGTTACTCGAACAAGGGCTACACCTTC.

This clone was recorded only once. V usage is TRBV19 and J usage is TRBJ2-1; 8 bases match TRBD2. The germline CDR1 and CDR2 sequences are LNHDA and SQIVND (reference sequence). This CDR3 has 17 amino acids. V was pared by 3 bases and J by 2 bases, with 9 bases of the junction left unmatched. CDR3 nucleotide sequence: TGTGCCAGTAGTATGACTCCCATAGCGGGAACCTACAATGAGCAGTTCTTC. As protein: CASSMTPIAGTYNEQFF. The entire variable domain, with the rest obtained from reference TRBV19 and TRBJ2-1, is as follows: DGGITQSPKYLFRKEGQNVTLSCEQNLNHDAMYWYRQDPGQGLRLIYYSQIVNDFQKGDIAEGYSVSREKKESFPLTVTSAQKNPTAFYLCASSMTPIAGTYNEQFFGPGTRLTVL.

The chain links TRBV7-2 to TRBJ2-7; D uncertain. V gave up 5 bases and J gave up 0 bases, with 5 bases separating them. Looked up from germline, CDR1 is SGHTA and CDR2 is FQGNSA. CDR3 length: 12 residues. The chain's CDR3 is CASSLSSYEQYF. For the CDR3, the DNA is TGTGCCAGCAGCCTCAGCTCCTACGAGCAGTACTTC.

The V call is TRBV24-1, the J call TRBJ2-1; 8 bases fit TRBD2. Trimming removed 0 bases from V and 9 bases from J; junction bases left unmatched: 12. This CDR3 has 17 residues. Germline V CDR1 and CDR2: KGHDR, SFDVKD. The DNA for the CDR3 is TGTGCCACCAGTGATTTGCGGGGGGGTGGAGTTAATGCTGAGCAGTTCTTC. It encodes CATSDLRGGGVNAEQFF.

The chain uses TRBV7-2 and TRBJ2-1, with D unclear. V dropped 1 base and J dropped 7 bases, with 11 bases sitting between them. The V gene's germline CDR1 is SGHTA and CDR2 FQGNSA. The length of the CDR3 is 14 residues. CDR3 sequence reads: CASSLEVRSNEQFF. CDR3 DNA: TGTGCCAGCAGCTTAGAGGTTAGATCGAATGAGCAGTTCTTC.

The rearrangement joins TRBV27 to TRBJ1-5, with D unresolved. From germline, CDR1 is MNHEY and CDR2 SMNVEV (reference sequence). The V gene lost 7 bases and the J gene lost 4 bases, with 8 bases spanning the gap. The length of the CDR3 is 12 residues. The CDR3 sequence is CASKKLNQPQHF. The CDR3 DNA reads as TGTGCCAGCAAAAAATTAAATCAGCCCCAGCATTTT.

The rearrangement joins TRBV15 to TRBJ1-1, with a weak D call TRBD1 (5 bases). CDR1 and CDR2 from the germline V gene are LNHNV and YYDKDF (reference sequence). The length of the CDR3 is 15 residues. The V end was cut by 4 bases, the J end by 5 bases, with 17 bases between. In DNA form, the CDR3 reads TGTGCCACCAGCAAAAACAGGAACACGGGGACTGAAGCTTTCTTT. It yields the protein CATSKNRNTGTEAFF.

V gene TRBV6-1 combines with J gene TRBJ1-5; D gene ambiguous. V lost 1 base and J 5 bases, leaving 15 bases between the germline ends. The CDR3 totals 16 residues. Germline assignment: CDR1 MNHNS and CDR2 SASEGT. CDR3 residues: CASSEGVVMDYQPQHF. CDR3 nucleotides: TGTGCCAGCAGTGAAGGGGTGGTTATGGACTATCAGCCCCAGCATTTT.

The gene calls are TRBV19 and TRBJ2-6; D is ambiguous. This CDR3 spans 16 amino acids. V lost 3 bases to trimming and J lost 1 base, with 10 bases between them. Per germline, CDR1 LNHDA and CDR2 SQIVND (reference sequence). Written as DNA, the CDR3 is TGTGCCAGTAGTATCCAATCCGGTTCTGGGGCCAACGTCCTGACTTTC. It encodes CASSIQSGSGANVLTF.

The chain combines TRBV11-2 with TRBJ2-7, with 9 bases that match TRBD1. The CDR3 is 17 amino acids. CDR1 and CDR2 from the germline V gene are SGHAT and FQNNGV. V gave up 3 bases and J gave up 3 bases; unmatched junction bases: 12. This CDR3 reads CASSFRGRTGVVYEQYF. The CDR3 coding sequence is TGTGCCAGCAGCTTCCGGGGGCGGACAGGGGTGGTCTACGAGCAGTACTTC.

V is TRBV5-5 and J is TRBJ1-1; D not resolved. Trimming took off 1 base at V and 1 base at J, with 8 bases between the two ends. This CDR3 is 14 amino acids long. Germline CDR1 is SGHKS and CDR2 is YYEKEE (reference sequence). CDR3 DNA: TGTGCCAGCAGCTTGCACAGATCGAACACTGAAGCTTTCTTT. Amino acid sequence: CASSLHRSNTEAFF.